This T cell receptor beta chain stems from a study of cytomegalovirus exposure and HLA in healthy donors. Study-level information: The approximately 120 validation repertoires, a later analysis reported, used the same platform as the approximately 650 first-cohort repertoires. Study observations and caveats: The study found most TCR sequences rare, yet found some public TCRs in many donors. In the roughly 130 validation repertoires, a later analysis found that first-cohort TCR clusters tended to co-occur.

These donors were members of the roughly 110-subject validation cohort, a group separate from the approximately 670-subject first cohort. Germline values: CDR1 MNHNY, CDR2 SVGAGI (reference sequence). This CDR3 comprises 14 residues. J gave up 6 bases and V 2 bases, and 4 bases lay outside the gene matches. As concerns this clone: Its matching antigen is unknown.

Measured with immunoSEQ multiplex PCR; TCRdb has only the in-frame clones, and not every one. The sample records some 170,000 clones, about 82% being singletons. This clonotype was sampled from a man aged 25-45 years in good health and CMV-seropositive. The rearrangement joins TRBV6-6 to TRBJ1-2, with 9 bases that match TRBD1. Specimen: PBMCs. CDR3 loop: CASSYGDRANGYTF. In DNA form, the CDR3 reads TGTGCCAGCAGTTACGGGGACAGGGCAAATGGCTACACCTTC.